One sample yielded the 30 T cell receptor beta chains listed below, sequenced in a study of Graves' ophthalmopathy and Graves' hyperthyroidism (dated 2018 in TCRdb). The instrument was an Illumina HiSeq 2000. For repertoire sequencing, the TCR beta CDR3 regions were amplified from RNA transcripts. The first round was an RT-PCR using HTBI primers with the Qiagen OneStep RT-PCR kit, and this first round was followed by a second-round multiplex PCR, then size selection and purification. The public sequencing data were trimmed at Q25 with fastp and processed into clonotypes with MiXCR by TCRdb, which kept only in-frame beta chains. Each CDR3 protein appears once, grouped with its most common genes and DNA. The sample table shows about 740,000 distinct CDR3 sequences, and 40% are seen once. The top ten constitute 44% of the sample. The specimen was peripheral blood. The receptors come from an adult man with Graves' ophthalmopathy.

This clonotype was picked up many times. The rearrangement uses TRBV10-3 and TRBJ2-7; D gene uncertain. V was pared by 3 bases and J by 1 base, with 10 bases between. The CDR3 length is 14 residues. The germline CDR1 and CDR2 sequences are ENHRY and SYGVKD. The DNA for the CDR3 is TGTGCCATCAGTGACCCGACTGTTTCCTACGAGCAGTACTTC. It yields the protein CAISDPTVSYEQYF.

The chain uses TRBV11-1 and TRBJ1-1; 7 bases fit TRBD1. Germline V CDR1 and CDR2: SGHAT, FQDESV (reference sequence). The CDR3 totals 14 residues. V shed 5 bases and J 4 bases; nucleotides not matched to a gene: 7. Here the CDR3 DNA reads TGTGCCAGCAGCGAGAGAAACAGGGGCACTGAAGCTTTCTTT. It codes for CASSERNRGTEAFF.

The chain employs TRBV24-1 and TRBJ1-5; D remains ambiguous. Trimming took off 12 bases at V and 3 bases at J, with 14 bases between the two ends. The CDR3 spans 13 residues. Germline CDR1 is KGHDR and CDR2 is SFDVKD. CDR3 amino acids: CAGSTIPNQPQHF. The CDR3 DNA sequence: TGTGCCGGCAGTACGATTCCCAATCAGCCCCAGCATTTT.

The V call is TRBV7-2, the J call TRBJ1-4, with 8 bases matching TRBD1. The CDR3 loop spans 15 amino acids. Germline V gene lookup returns CDR1 SGHTA and CDR2 FQGNSA. The ends lost 2 bases at V and 8 bases at J; junction bases unmatched: 7. CDR3 sequence reads: CASSLSSGGGEKLFF. The CDR3 DNA is TGTGCCAGCAGCTTATCATCAGGGGGCGGCGAAAAACTGTTTTTT.

V is TRBV6-5 and J is TRBJ2-5; a possible D gene is TRBD1 (6 bases). There are 15 residues in the CDR3. Per the germline V gene, CDR1 is MNHEY and CDR2 is SVGAGI. Deletions cut 6 bases from V and 2 bases from J, with 16 bases between. CDR3 in amino acids: CASSRPGTTQETQYF. The DNA of the CDR3 is TGTGCCAGCAGCCGACCGGGGACAACGCAAGAGACCCAGTACTTC.

This clonotype has a count of ten or more. The rearrangement links TRBV11-2 to TRBJ2-5; no reliable D call. V lost 4 bases to trimming and J lost 2 bases, with 5 bases between them. The CDR3 extends over 12 amino acids. Germline lookup yields CDR1 SGHAT and CDR2 FQNNGV. CDR3 in DNA: TGTGCCAGCAGCTGGGGTCAAGAGACCCAGTACTTC. Translating it yields CASSWGQETQYF.

The V gene is TRBV7-9, the J gene TRBJ2-7, with D possibly TRBD1 on 6 matching bases. CDR3 length: 14 residues. Germline V gene sequence: CDR1 SEHNR, CDR2 FQNEAQ (reference sequence). V dropped 5 bases and J dropped 6 bases, with 17 bases sitting between them. The CDR3 loop reads CASSVDPGAGEQYF. The CDR3 DNA is TGTGCCAGCAGCGTTGATCCAGGGGCGGGCGAGCAGTACTTC.

This clonotype was detected only a few times. The chain couples TRBV5-5 to TRBJ2-5; a weak D match, TRBD2 (5 bases). V gave up 6 bases and J gave up 0 bases, with 18 bases separating them. The CDR3 spans 16 residues. CDR1 SGHKS and CDR2 YYEKEE come from the germline V gene (reference sequence). The CDR3 DNA reads TGTGCCAGCACCTCCGGGGTTTCTAGGTACCAAGAGACCCAGTACTTC. Translation gives CASTSGVSRYQETQYF.

J is TRBJ2-7 and V is TRBV20-1; D is perhaps TRBD1 (6 bases). Trimming took off 1 base at V and 6 bases at J, with 22 bases between the two ends. Germline loops: CDR1 DFQATT, CDR2 SNEGSKA (reference sequence). The length of the CDR3 is 16 residues. CDR3: CSARVVGQGFSGEQYF. As DNA, the CDR3 is TGCAGTGCTAGAGTAGTAGGCCAGGGGTTCTCCGGCGAGCAGTACTTC.

The rearrangement joins TRBV10-3 to TRBJ2-3; 7 bases line up with TRBD2. The CDR3 extends over 14 amino acids. J gave up 2 bases and V 7 bases, and 6 bases lay outside the gene matches. Germline values: CDR1 ENHRY, CDR2 SYGVKD. In DNA, the CDR3 is TGTGCCATCAAGACGGGGGGAAACACAGATACGCAGTATTTT. The encoded protein is CAIKTGGNTDTQYF.

The chain combines TRBV2 with TRBJ1-5, with 9 bases aligning to TRBD1. V shed 5 bases and J 4 bases; nucleotides not matched to a gene: 12. Germline V gene data show CDR1 as SNHLY and CDR2 as FYNNEI. This CDR3 is built from 17 residues. CDR3 coding DNA: TGTGCCAGCAGTTACGGGGGTTATGGGACAGGGAATCAGCCCCAGCATTTT. As protein: CASSYGGYGTGNQPQHF. Based on the CDR3 plus reference TRBV2 and TRBJ1-5, the full variable domain is EPEVTQTPSHQVTQMGQEVILRCVPISNHLYFYWYRQILGQKVEFLVSFYNNEISEKSEIFDDQFSVERPDGSNFTLKIRSTKLEDSAMYFCASSYGGYGTGNQPQHFGDGTRLSIL.

This clonotype appeared a single time. A much larger clone differs by one base, so this may be a read error. The CDR3 does not end in the conserved phenylalanine or tryptophan, so this is likely a read error. The chain joins TRBV9 to TRBJ1-1, with a tentative D call TRBD1 (5 bases). The CDR3 loop spans 15 amino acids. V was shortened by 5 bases and J by 3 bases, with 17 bases between the two germline ends. The germline V gene encodes CDR1 SGDLS and CDR2 YYNGEE. Written as DNA, the CDR3 is TGTGCCAGCAGGGGACGGGAGAACTGGGACACTGAAGCTTTCCTT. It translates to CASRGRENWDTEAFL.

V is TRBV7-9 and J is TRBJ2-1; 11 bases agree with TRBD2. CDR1 is SEHNR, CDR2 FQNEAQ, per germline (reference sequence). V lost 5 bases and J lost 14; bases outside the gene matches: 23. The CDR3 spans 18 residues. CDR3 nucleotides: TGTGCCAGCAGCCCCGCCGGGACTAGCGGTATAGAATTACGGGGAAAGTTCTTC. Its protein product is CASSPAGTSGIELRGKFF.

The chain couples TRBV4-3 to TRBJ2-5, with a tentative D call TRBD2 (6 bases). Germline V gives CDR1 LGHNA, CDR2 YSLEER. V was cut by 0 bases and J by 5 bases, with 13 bases left in between. The CDR3 extends over 15 amino acids. CDR3 nucleotide sequence: TGCGCCAGCAGCCAAGATTCGGCGGCGGGGGAGACCCAGTACTTC. Encoded protein: CASSQDSAAGETQYF.

This clonotype occurred many times. This chain joins TRBV25-1 and TRBJ1-3; 7 bases align to TRBD1. After removal of 3 bases from V and 2 bases from J, the junction contained 4 bases not matched to a gene. In germline, CDR1 is MGHDK, CDR2 SYGVNS. CDR3 length: 15 amino acids. CDR3 sequence: CASSDTTGTGNTIYF. As DNA, the CDR3 is TGTGCCAGCAGTGATACGACAGGGACTGGAAACACCATATATTTT.

This chain links TRBV2 with TRBJ1-4, with D possibly matching TRBD1 (5 bases). CDR3 length: 15 amino acids. Germline V gene sequence: CDR1 SNHLY, CDR2 FYNNEI. Trimming shortened V by 3 bases and J by 4 bases, and 12 bases separated the two germline ends. Here the CDR3 DNA reads TGTGCCAGCAGTGACCGGGGCAGCTTTAATGAAAAACTGTTTTTT. It translates to CASSDRGSFNEKLFF.

This clonotype was seen repeatedly, ten times or more. This chain connects TRBV29-1 to TRBJ2-2; the D is unclear. Trimming removed 6 bases from V and 7 bases from J, with 9 bases in between. The CDR3 is made up of 11 amino acids. The V gene's germline CDR1 is SQVTM and CDR2 ANQGSEA. This chain's CDR3 is CSVPRGGELFF. The CDR3 DNA sequence: TGCAGCGTGCCCCGTGGCGGGGAGCTGTTTTTT.

In this sample, this clonotype turned up many times. The chain links TRBV6-5 to TRBJ1-1, with 7 nucleotides matching TRBD1. After removal of 6 bases from V and 1 base from J, the junction contained 5 bases not matched to a gene. Germline V lookup: CDR1 MNHEY, CDR2 SVGAGI. This CDR3 contains 14 residues. The CDR3 coding sequence is TGTGCCAGCAGAACCGGGACAGCGAACACTGAAGCTTTCTTT. Its protein product is CASRTGTANTEAFF.

The CDR3 protein is CASSLVGLAGAIGEQYF. CDR3 DNA: TGTGCCAGCAGCTTAGTGGGACTAGCGGGAGCCATCGGTGAGCAGTACTTC. This sequence joins TRBV7-2 and TRBJ2-7; 14 positions agree with TRBD2. Germline V CDR1 and CDR2: SGHTA, FQGNSA. V shed 1 base, J shed 7 bases, and the junction held 9 bases outside the gene matches. The CDR3 covers 17 residues.

As concerns this clonotype: A much larger clone differs from this one at a single base, so this may be a read error. A read error is likely, as this CDR3 ends without the conserved phenylalanine or tryptophan. The V gene is TRBV7-2, the J gene TRBJ2-5, with 7 bases identical to TRBD1. Germline-derived CDR1 and CDR2 are SGHTA and FQGNSA. V trimming: 6 bases; J trimming: 4 bases; junction bases outside the gene matches: 8. The CDR3 covers 14 residues. The CDR3 DNA sequence: TGTGCCAGCAGGGTCAGACAGGGCTCAGAGACCCAGTACGTC. Its translation: CASRVRQGSETQYV.

This clonotype was picked up many times. V gene TRBV7-7 combines with J gene TRBJ2-7; possible D gene TRBD1, 6 bases. Deletions cut 8 bases from V and 6 bases from J, with 17 bases between. The length of the CDR3 is 13 residues. Germline V CDR1 and CDR2: SSHAT, FNYEAQ (reference sequence). DNA of the CDR3: TGTGCCAGCGCCGTCCAGGAAGGGGGCGAGCAGTACTTC. Its protein product is CASAVQEGGEQYF.

The chain combines TRBV20-1 with TRBJ1-2; D is uncertain. Germline loops: CDR1 DFQATT, CDR2 SNEGSKA (reference sequence). V was trimmed by 0 bases and J by 0 bases, leaving 11 bases between them. The CDR3 contains 15 residues. This CDR3 reads CSARDRGWTNYGYTF. The CDR3 region has the DNA TGCAGTGCTAGAGATCGGGGTTGGACTAACTATGGCTACACCTTC.

This clonotype has only a few counts. This sequence joins TRBV4-2 and TRBJ1-4, with D tentatively TRBD1 (5 bases). Germline values: CDR1 LGHNA, CDR2 YNFKEQ. V was cut by 0 bases and J by 8 bases, with 13 bases left in between. This CDR3 is 15 amino acids long. The CDR3 loop reads CASSQEGGDNEKLFF. The CDR3, as DNA: TGTGCCAGCAGCCAAGAGGGAGGGGATAACGAAAAACTGTTTTTT.

Comments on this clonotype: Being one base from a much bigger clone, this may be a read error. This chain joins TRBV10-3 and TRBJ1-1; the D gene is possibly TRBD1 (5 bases). Per the germline V gene, CDR1 is ENHRY and CDR2 is SYGVKD. This CDR3 contains 13 residues. V lost 4 bases, J lost 1 base, and 7 bases lay in between. Here the CDR3 reads CAISAGRNTEAFF. As DNA, the CDR3 is TGTGCCATCAGTGCAGGGCGGAACACTGAAGCTTTCTTT.

The CDR3 DNA reads TGTGCCAGCAGTGAAGGTGGCAGAGGCTCTCTTAGTACCCCTGAAGCTTTCTTT. Translated, it gives CASSEGGRGSLSTPEAFF. The chain is built from TRBV25-1 and TRBJ1-1, with D unresolved. Germline V lookup: CDR1 MGHDK, CDR2 SYGVNS. V lost 2 bases, J lost 6 bases, and 25 bases lay in between. CDR3 size: 18 residues.

This clonotype appeared a few times. The chain employs TRBV7-9 and TRBJ1-2, with D maybe TRBD1 (5 bases). This CDR3 has 15 residues. V dropped 7 bases and J dropped 4 bases, with 19 bases sitting between them. CDR1 is SEHNR and CDR2 is FQNEAQ in the germline V gene (reference sequence). CDR3 nucleotide sequence: TGTGCCAGCACCCCACAGGCGGAACTACCCTATGGCTACACCTTC. Protein: CASTPQAELPYGYTF.

In this sample, this clonotype turned up many times. V usage is TRBV7-3 and J usage is TRBJ1-3; TRBD1 aligns across 8 bases. The V segment lost 5 bases and the J segment 0 bases; nucleotides outside the gene matches: 15. The germline V gene has CDR1 SGHTA and CDR2 FQGTGA. CDR3 length: 19 amino acids. In DNA form, the CDR3 reads TGTGCCAGCAGCAAGAGACAGGGGCTCGGCATCCCCTCTGGAAACACCATATATTTT. Translating gives CASSKRQGLGIPSGNTIYF.

This clonotype was recorded a few times. The chain uses TRBV24-1 and TRBJ1-5, with a weak D call TRBD1 (5 bases). Trimming took 11 bases from V and 7 from J, leaving 14 bases between them. The CDR3 runs 12 residues. Germline lookup yields CDR1 KGHDR and CDR2 SFDVKD. This CDR3 reads CASSRERQPQHF. For the CDR3, the DNA is TGTGCCAGCAGCAGGGAGCGCCAGCCCCAGCATTTT.

In its sample, this clonotype was seen many times. The V gene is TRBV2, the J gene TRBJ1-1, with 9 nucleotides matching TRBD1. CDR3 length: 14 amino acids. Germline V gene sequence: CDR1 SNHLY, CDR2 FYNNEI. Trimming cost V 5 bases and J 5 bases; bases outside gene matches: 6. For the CDR3, the DNA is TGTGCCAGCAGTCTACAGGGGGCAGATACTGAAGCTTTCTTT. Amino acids: CASSLQGADTEAFF.

This clonotype was observed many times. J is TRBJ1-1 and V is TRBV20-1; D uncertain. Germline V gene lookup returns CDR1 DFQATT and CDR2 SNEGSKA (reference sequence). The CDR3 spans 11 residues. Trimming cost V 3 bases and J 3 bases, with 5 bases left between them. This CDR3 is CSASPYTEAFF. CDR3 sequence (DNA): TGCAGTGCTAGTCCGTACACTGAAGCTTTCTTT.